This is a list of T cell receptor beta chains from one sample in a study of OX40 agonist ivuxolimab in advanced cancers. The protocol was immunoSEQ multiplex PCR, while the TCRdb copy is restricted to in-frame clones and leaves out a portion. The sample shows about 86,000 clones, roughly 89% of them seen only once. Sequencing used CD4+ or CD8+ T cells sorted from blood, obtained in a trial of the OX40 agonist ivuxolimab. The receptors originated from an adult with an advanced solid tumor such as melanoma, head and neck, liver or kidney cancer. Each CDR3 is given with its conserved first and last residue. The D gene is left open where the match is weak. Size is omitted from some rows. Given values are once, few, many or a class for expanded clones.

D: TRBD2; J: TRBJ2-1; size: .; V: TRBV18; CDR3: CASSQTSGLYNEQFF; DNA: TGTGCCAGCTCACAGACTAGCGGCTTATACAATGAGCAGTTCTTC
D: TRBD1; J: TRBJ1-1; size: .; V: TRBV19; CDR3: CASSGQGGTEAFF; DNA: TGTGCCAGTAGTGGACAGGGCGGCACTGAAGCTTTCTTT
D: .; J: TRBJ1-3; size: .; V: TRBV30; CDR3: CALSTRDTIYF; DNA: TGTGCCTTAAGTACACGAGACACCATATATTTT
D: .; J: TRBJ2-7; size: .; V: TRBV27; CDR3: CASSLTAGLSYEQYF; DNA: TGTGCCAGCAGTTTAACGGCGGGACTCTCCTACGAGCAGTACTTC
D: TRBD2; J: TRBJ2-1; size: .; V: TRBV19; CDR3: CASSPTSGANNEQFF; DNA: TGTGCCAGTAGCCCGACTAGCGGGGCCAACAATGAGCAGTTCTTC
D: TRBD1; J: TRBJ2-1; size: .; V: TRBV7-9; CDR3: CASSFSTGAGYNEQFF; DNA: TGTGCCAGCAGCTTCTCTACAGGGGCTGGCTACAATGAGCAGTTCTTC
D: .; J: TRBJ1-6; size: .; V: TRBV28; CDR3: CASSSGGSNSPLHF; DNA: TGTGCCAGCAGTTCCGGGGGCTCTAATTCACCCCTCCACTTT
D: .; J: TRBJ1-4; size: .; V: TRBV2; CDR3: CASKGGTTNEKLFF; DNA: TGTGCCAGCAAGGGAGGGACAACTAATGAAAAACTGTTTTTT
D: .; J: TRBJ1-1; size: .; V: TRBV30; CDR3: CAWSPDWGQNTEAFF; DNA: TGTGCCTGGAGTCCCGACTGGGGACAGAACACTGAAGCTTTCTTT
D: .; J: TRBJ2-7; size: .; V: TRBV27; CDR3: CASSLVTTPLEQYF; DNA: TGTGCCAGCAGTTTAGTCACGACCCCGCTCGAGCAGTACTTC
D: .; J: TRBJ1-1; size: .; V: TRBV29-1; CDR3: CSVVPGGTEAFF; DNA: TGCAGCGTTGTACCTGGGGGGACTGAAGCTTTCTTT
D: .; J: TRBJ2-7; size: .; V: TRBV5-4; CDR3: CASSGSGTTYEQYF; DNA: TGTGCCAGCAGCGGAAGCGGGACAACCTACGAGCAGTACTTC
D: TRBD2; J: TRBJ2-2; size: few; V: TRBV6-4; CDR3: CASSEASGSEAGELFF; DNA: TGTGCCAGCAGTGAAGCTAGCGGGAGTGAGGCCGGGGAGCTGTTTTTT
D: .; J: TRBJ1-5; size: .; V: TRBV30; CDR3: CAWSVGQGLQPQHF; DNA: TGTGCCTGGAGTGTGGGCCAAGGGCTTCAGCCCCAGCATTTT
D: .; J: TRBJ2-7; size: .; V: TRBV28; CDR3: CASSPATETPYEQYF; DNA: TGTGCCAGCAGTCCCGCGACGGAAACCCCCTACGAGCAGTACTTC
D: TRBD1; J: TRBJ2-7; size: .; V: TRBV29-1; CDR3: CSVEDRDSSSYEQYF; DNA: TGCAGCGTTGAAGATCGGGACAGCAGCTCCTACGAGCAGTACTTC
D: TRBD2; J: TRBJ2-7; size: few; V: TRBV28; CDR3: CASSKYRLAGIYEQYF; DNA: TGTGCCAGCAGCAAATACCGACTAGCGGGGATCTACGAGCAGTACTTC
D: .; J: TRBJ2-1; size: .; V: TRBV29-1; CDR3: CSATLVATEQFF; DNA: TGCAGCGCCACCCTAGTAGCAACTGAGCAGTTCTTC
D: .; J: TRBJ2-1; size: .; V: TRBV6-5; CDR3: CASSYSTRSSYNEQFF; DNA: TGTGCCAGCAGTTACTCGACTAGGTCTTCCTACAATGAGCAGTTCTTC
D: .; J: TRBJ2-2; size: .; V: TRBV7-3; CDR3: CASSLHLRSNTGELFF; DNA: TGTGCCAGCAGCTTACACCTAAGATCGAACACCGGGGAGCTGTTTTTT
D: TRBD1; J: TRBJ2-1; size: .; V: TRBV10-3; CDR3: CAISLGTGSDEQFF; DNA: TGTGCCATCAGTCTGGGGACAGGGAGCGATGAGCAGTTCTTC
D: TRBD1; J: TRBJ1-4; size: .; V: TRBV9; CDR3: CASSARGQAINEKLFF; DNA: TGTGCCAGCAGCGCGAGGGGACAGGCAATTAATGAAAAACTGTTTTTT
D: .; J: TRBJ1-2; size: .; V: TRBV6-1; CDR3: CASSERAGGDYGYTF; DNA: TGTGCCAGCAGTGAAAGGGCAGGAGGGGACTATGGCTACACCTTC
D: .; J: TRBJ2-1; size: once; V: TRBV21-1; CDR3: CASSKSEGVLLAGRYCNEQFF; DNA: TGTGCCAGCAGCAAATCGGAAGGGGTTTTACTAGCGGGCCGATATTGCAATGAGCAGTTCTTC
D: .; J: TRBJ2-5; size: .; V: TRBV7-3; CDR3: CASSPGPSWETQYF; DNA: TGTGCCAGCAGCCCCGGGCCCTCCTGGGAGACCCAGTACTTC
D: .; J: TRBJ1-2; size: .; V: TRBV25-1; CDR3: CASEGQRDYGYTF; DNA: TGTGCCAGCGAAGGACAGAGGGACTATGGCTACACCTTC
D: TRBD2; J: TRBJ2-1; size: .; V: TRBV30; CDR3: CAWRRTSGRLYNEQFF; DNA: TGTGCCTGGAGGCGGACTAGCGGGAGGTTATACAATGAGCAGTTCTTC
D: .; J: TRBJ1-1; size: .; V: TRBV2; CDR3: CASNKDRNTEAFF; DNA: TGTGCCAGCAATAAGGACAGGAACACTGAAGCTTTCTTT
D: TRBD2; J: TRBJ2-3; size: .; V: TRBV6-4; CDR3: CASSALGLAGGDTQYF; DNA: TGTGCCAGCAGTGCCTTGGGACTAGCGGGAGGAGATACGCAGTATTTT
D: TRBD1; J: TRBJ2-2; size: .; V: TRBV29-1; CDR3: CSVTSQGANTGELFF; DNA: TGCAGCGTTACATCACAGGGGGCGAACACCGGGGAGCTGTTTTTT
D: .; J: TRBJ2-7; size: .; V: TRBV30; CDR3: CAWGTAYEQYF; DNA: TGTGCCTGGGGGACGGCCTACGAGCAGTACTTC
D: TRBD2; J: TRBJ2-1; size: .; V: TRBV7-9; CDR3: CASSYPSGSSYEQFF; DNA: TGTGCCAGCAGCTACCCTAGCGGGAGTTCTTATGAGCAGTTCTTC
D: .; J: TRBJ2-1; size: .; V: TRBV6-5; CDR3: CASSYLNEQFF; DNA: TGTGCCAGCAGTTACCTCAATGAGCAGTTCTTC
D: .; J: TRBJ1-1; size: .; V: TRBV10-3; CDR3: CAITRTTDVTTEAFF; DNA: TGTGCCATCACCCGCACGACCGACGTAACCACTGAAGCTTTCTTT
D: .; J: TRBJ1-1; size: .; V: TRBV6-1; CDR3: CASSEVTEAFF; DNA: TGTGCCAGCAGTGAAGTCACTGAAGCTTTCTTT
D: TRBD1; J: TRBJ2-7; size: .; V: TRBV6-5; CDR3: CASSYLQTGPHEQYF; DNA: TGTGCCAGCAGTTACCTCCAGACAGGGCCCCACGAGCAGTACTTC